This is a list of T cell receptor beta chains from one sample in a study of cytomegalovirus exposure and HLA in healthy donors. Here immunoSEQ multiplex PCR was the method, and the copy in TCRdb shows in-frame clones only, minus some. This sample has 150,000 to 200,000 clones, with roughly 79% found just once. The sequencing sample was made of PBMCs. Receptors were obtained from a woman between 45 and 60 years old in good health and CMV-seropositive. Each CDR3 is given with its conserved first and last residue. The D gene is left open where the match is weak.

v_call	d_call	j_call	cdr3_aa
TRBV5-6	-	TRBJ2-5	CASSLAQQETQYF
TRBV5-4	TRBD2	TRBJ2-3	CASSLFNLAGGADTQYF
TRBV4-1	TRBD2	TRBJ2-3	CASSQLRLAGGLPLTDTQYF
TRBV11-2	-	TRBJ2-7	CASGTFYEQYF
TRBV6-1	TRBD1	TRBJ2-5	CASSETTGGATQYF
TRBV18	-	TRBJ2-5	CASSPAGKGETQYF
TRBV4-1	TRBD1	TRBJ1-2	CASSTGTAYGYTF
TRBV10-3	-	TRBJ2-7	CAISAERRSPYEQYF
TRBV7-9	-	TRBJ2-1	CASSLNPSDYNEQFF
TRBV7-8	-	TRBJ2-7	CASSLARRYSKGEQYF
TRBV13	TRBD1	TRBJ2-7	CASSHGQGAYEQYF
TRBV6-1	-	TRBJ1-5	CASSELSGYVQPQHF
TRBV7-9	TRBD1	TRBJ1-2	CASSRTQDRGYGYTF
TRBV19	-	TRBJ1-2	CASSPAGGAGYGYTF
TRBV5-1	TRBD2	TRBJ2-5	CASSLERLAWETQYF
TRBV30	-	TRBJ1-2	CAWSAIGERNYGYTF
TRBV6-5	-	TRBJ2-7	CASSWETEQYF
TRBV6-5	TRBD1	TRBJ2-7	CASSRRTGVFEQYF
TRBV2	TRBD2	TRBJ2-5	CASSGIAGGPQETQYF
TRBV5-1	TRBD2	TRBJ2-5	CASSLGSGGLQETQYF
TRBV9	-	TRBJ2-7	CASSGLTTSEQYF
TRBV6-5	-	TRBJ1-5	CASSPLAGQPQHF
TRBV4-3	-	TRBJ1-2	CASSQGLGGYGYTF
TRBV2	TRBD1	TRBJ1-4	CASRFDGGGSEKLFF
TRBV18	TRBD1	TRBJ2-7	CASSPTPGQGYEQYF
TRBV7-9	-	TRBJ2-1	CASSLGLLRDNEQFF
TRBV4-1	TRBD1	TRBJ2-5	CASSQGAGGYETQYF
TRBV4-1	-	TRBJ1-1	CASSQEQGLNTEAFF
TRBV5-4	-	TRBJ2-3	CASSLDRRTDTQYF
TRBV5-1	TRBD2	TRBJ2-3	CASSSLAGQTDTQYF
TRBV27	TRBD1	TRBJ1-4	CASSPGDRGSEKLFF
TRBV11-3	-	TRBJ2-7	CASSTRGSYEQYF
TRBV11-3	TRBD1	TRBJ2-5	CASSGTGDPETQYF
TRBV30	-	TRBJ2-2	CAFLRLRTGELFF
TRBV2	-	TRBJ2-1	CASTGRPYEQFF
TRBV9	-	TRBJ2-3	CASSVGSVTDTQYF
TRBV9	TRBD2	TRBJ2-5	CASSGGTSGRAAETQYF
TRBV5-1	-	TRBJ2-7	CASSLPGATYEQYF
TRBV30	-	TRBJ1-1	CAWRGEGHTEAFF
TRBV18	-	TRBJ1-5	CASSPSGVIGNQPQHF
TRBV15	TRBD1	TRBJ2-5	CATSRKITGGWETQYF
TRBV7-7	TRBD1	TRBJ2-1	CASSPTGANYNEQFF
TRBV6-1	TRBD1	TRBJ2-7	CASSVGRQGYEQYF
TRBV27	-	TRBJ1-1	CASSLSGPAQGIFTEAFF
TRBV7-8	TRBD2	TRBJ2-7	CASSLVLRENYEQYF
TRBV5-1	-	TRBJ2-7	CASSSGVGVYEQYF
TRBV5-6	-	TRBJ2-1	CASSLARRSSYNEQFF